A selection of T cell receptor beta chains follows, all from one sample in a study of cytomegalovirus exposure and HLA in healthy donors. Generated by immunoSEQ multiplex PCR, the TCRdb table keeps only in-frame clones and is missing some. The data show more than 90,000 clones, 73% seen once. Sequenced material: PBMCs. The source is a woman under 40 in good health and CMV-seronegative. CDR3s include the opening cysteine and the closing phenylalanine or tryptophan. The D gene is left open where the match is weak. Clone size is not always given. Where it is, it says once, few, many or a class for expanded clones.

D gene: TRBD1; J gene: TRBJ2-1; V gene: TRBV15; clone size: .; CDR3 protein: CATSSDRGDEQFF; CDR3 DNA: TGTGCCACCAGCAGCGACAGGGGTGATGAGCAGTTCTTC
D gene: .; J gene: TRBJ1-3; V gene: TRBV10-3; clone size: .; CDR3 protein: CAISLEASGNTIYF; CDR3 DNA: TGTGCCATCAGTTTGGAGGCTTCCGGAAACACCATATATTTT
D gene: .; J gene: TRBJ1-2; V gene: TRBV7-2; clone size: few; CDR3 protein: CASSLVRAGGYTF; CDR3 DNA: TGTGCCAGCAGCTTAGTAAGGGCGGGCGGCTACACCTTC
D gene: .; J gene: TRBJ1-1; V gene: TRBV20-1; clone size: .; CDR3 protein: CSATTTAEAFF; CDR3 DNA: TGCAGTGCAACCACCACAGCAGAAGCTTTCTTT
D gene: .; J gene: TRBJ1-1; V gene: TRBV25-1; clone size: .; CDR3 protein: CASSEWGKNTEAFF; CDR3 DNA: TGTGCCAGCAGTGAGTGGGGCAAGAACACTGAAGCTTTCTTT
D gene: TRBD1; J gene: TRBJ1-1; V gene: TRBV27; clone size: .; CDR3 protein: CASRQGGRTEAFF; CDR3 DNA: TGTGCCAGCAGGCAGGGGGGTAGAACTGAAGCTTTCTTT
D gene: .; J gene: TRBJ2-7; V gene: TRBV28; clone size: .; CDR3 protein: CASTHSSYEQYF; CDR3 DNA: TGTGCCAGCACACATTCGTCCTACGAGCAGTACTTC
D gene: .; J gene: TRBJ1-5; V gene: TRBV27; clone size: .; CDR3 protein: CASRGGRGQPQHF; CDR3 DNA: TGTGCCAGCAGGGGGGGACGAGGCCAGCCCCAGCATTTT
D gene: TRBD1; J gene: TRBJ2-3; V gene: TRBV7-9; clone size: .; CDR3 protein: CASSLSGGRGDTQYF; CDR3 DNA: TGTGCCAGCAGCTTATCAGGGGGCCGGGGAGATACGCAGTATTTT
D gene: TRBD1; J gene: TRBJ1-1; V gene: TRBV11-2; clone size: .; CDR3 protein: CASSYDRVNTEAFF; CDR3 DNA: TGTGCCAGCAGCTATGACAGGGTGAACACTGAAGCTTTCTTT
D gene: .; J gene: TRBJ1-2; V gene: TRBV25-1; clone size: few; CDR3 protein: CASSFNSYGYTF; CDR3 DNA: TGTGCCAGCAGTTTTAACAGCTATGGCTACACCTTC
D gene: TRBD1; J gene: TRBJ2-1; V gene: TRBV7-9; clone size: .; CDR3 protein: CASSLNRGDEQFF; CDR3 DNA: TGTGCCAGCAGCTTGAACAGGGGCGATGAGCAGTTCTTC
D gene: .; J gene: TRBJ2-1; V gene: TRBV29-1; clone size: once; CDR3 protein: CSVERVLSSYNEQFF; CDR3 DNA: TGCAGCGTTGAACGGGTTCTTAGCTCCTACAATGAGCAGTTCTTC
D gene: .; J gene: TRBJ2-7; V gene: TRBV10-3; clone size: .; CDR3 protein: CAISESTGYEQYF; CDR3 DNA: TGTGCCATCAGTGAGTCGACGGGCTACGAGCAGTACTTC
D gene: TRBD2; J gene: TRBJ2-3; V gene: TRBV11-2; clone size: .; CDR3 protein: CASSRLARERGTTQYF; CDR3 DNA: TGTGCCAGCAGCAGACTAGCTCGGGAGCGGGGAACTACGCAGTATTTT
D gene: TRBD1; J gene: TRBJ1-4; V gene: TRBV2; clone size: once; CDR3 protein: CATARDRGLTNEKLFF; CDR3 DNA: TGTGCCACTGCCCGGGACAGGGGTCTAACTAATGAAAAACTGTTTTTT
D gene: .; J gene: TRBJ2-7; V gene: TRBV15; clone size: few; CDR3 protein: CATSRDRGQVIYEQYF; CDR3 DNA: TGTGCCACCAGCAGAGATCGTGGGCAGGTCATATACGAGCAGTACTTC
D gene: .; J gene: TRBJ1-3; V gene: TRBV11-1; clone size: .; CDR3 protein: CASSFAGTAGNTIYF; CDR3 DNA: TGTGCCAGCAGCTTTGCCGGGACTGCTGGAAACACCATATATTTT
D gene: TRBD1; J gene: TRBJ2-2; V gene: TRBV12-5; clone size: .; CDR3 protein: CADRATNTGELFF; CDR3 DNA: TGTGCGGACAGGGCCACGAACACCGGGGAGCTGTTTTTT
D gene: .; J gene: TRBJ2-1; V gene: TRBV7-6; clone size: once; CDR3 protein: CASSFNGDEQFF; CDR3 DNA: TGTGCCAGCAGCTTCAACGGGGATGAGCAGTTCTTC
D gene: .; J gene: TRBJ2-7; V gene: TRBV30; clone size: .; CDR3 protein: CAWKQARIEYEQYF; CDR3 DNA: TGTGCCTGGAAGCAGGCCCGAATCGAGTACGAGCAGTACTTC
D gene: .; J gene: TRBJ2-5; V gene: TRBV5-1; clone size: .; CDR3 protein: CASSFVGSNQETQYF; CDR3 DNA: TGCGCCAGCAGCTTTGTCGGGAGTAATCAAGAGACCCAGTACTTC
D gene: .; J gene: TRBJ2-7; V gene: TRBV5-8; clone size: .; CDR3 protein: CASSRRAEGYEQYF; CDR3 DNA: TGTGCCAGCAGCCGACGGGCCGAGGGATACGAGCAGTACTTC
D gene: TRBD1; J gene: TRBJ1-5; V gene: TRBV6-1; clone size: few; CDR3 protein: CASSETRDRTSNQPQHF; CDR3 DNA: TGTGCCAGCAGTGAAACCCGGGACAGGACTTCTAATCAGCCCCAGCATTTT
D gene: .; J gene: TRBJ2-1; V gene: TRBV29-1; clone size: .; CDR3 protein: CSVEPGWDNEQFF; CDR3 DNA: TGCAGCGTTGAGCCAGGTTGGGACAATGAGCAGTTCTTC
D gene: .; J gene: TRBJ2-1; V gene: TRBV4-2; clone size: few; CDR3 protein: CASSPLVGVGSYNEQFF; CDR3 DNA: TGTGCCAGCAGCCCCCTCGTCGGGGTCGGGTCCTACAATGAGCAGTTCTTC
D gene: TRBD2; J gene: TRBJ2-1; V gene: TRBV6-5; clone size: .; CDR3 protein: CASSDWGGVSNEQFF; CDR3 DNA: TGTGCCAGCTCCGATTGGGGGGGAGTAAGCAATGAGCAGTTCTTC
D gene: .; J gene: TRBJ1-5; V gene: TRBV7-9; clone size: .; CDR3 protein: CASSSEGGQPQHF; CDR3 DNA: TGTGCCAGCAGCTCGGAGGGCGGTCAGCCCCAGCATTTT
D gene: TRBD1; J gene: TRBJ1-1; V gene: TRBV7-9; clone size: medium-sized; CDR3 protein: CASSVGQENTEAFF; CDR3 DNA: TGTGCCAGCAGCGTAGGACAGGAAAACACTGAAGCTTTCTTT
D gene: TRBD1; J gene: TRBJ2-3; V gene: TRBV5-1; clone size: .; CDR3 protein: CASSLGTGRTDTQYF; CDR3 DNA: TGCGCCAGCAGCTTAGGGACAGGTCGCACAGATACGCAGTATTTT
D gene: TRBD2; J gene: TRBJ2-1; V gene: TRBV10-3; clone size: .; CDR3 protein: CAISLTSGDNEQFF; CDR3 DNA: TGTGCCATCAGTTTGACTAGCGGTGACAATGAGCAGTTCTTC